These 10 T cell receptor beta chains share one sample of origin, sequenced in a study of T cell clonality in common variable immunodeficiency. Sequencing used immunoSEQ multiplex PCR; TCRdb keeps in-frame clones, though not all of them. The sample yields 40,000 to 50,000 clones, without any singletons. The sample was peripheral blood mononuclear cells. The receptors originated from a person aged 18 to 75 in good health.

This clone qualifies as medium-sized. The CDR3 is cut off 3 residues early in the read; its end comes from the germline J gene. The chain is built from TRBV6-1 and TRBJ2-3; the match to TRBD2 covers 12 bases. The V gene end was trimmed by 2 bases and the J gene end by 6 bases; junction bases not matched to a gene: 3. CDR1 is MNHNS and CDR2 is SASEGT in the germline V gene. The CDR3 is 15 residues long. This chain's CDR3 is CASSETSGGSDTQYF. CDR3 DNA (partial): TGTGCCAGCAGTGAAACTAGCGGGGGGTCGGATACG.

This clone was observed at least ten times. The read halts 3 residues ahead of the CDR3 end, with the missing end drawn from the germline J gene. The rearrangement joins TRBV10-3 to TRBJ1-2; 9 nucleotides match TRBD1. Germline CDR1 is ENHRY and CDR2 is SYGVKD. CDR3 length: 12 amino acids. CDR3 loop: CAISDTGGGYTF. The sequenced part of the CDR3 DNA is TGTGCCATCAGTGACACAGGGGGCGGC.

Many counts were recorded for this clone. The CDR3 here is CASSTGQAGREKLFF. Incomplete CDR3 DNA: TGTGCCAGCAGCACAGGACAGGCTGGACGTGAAAAA. This chain links TRBV5-4 with TRBJ1-4, with TRBD1 identical over 7 bases. From the germline J gene comes the end of the CDR3, since the read stops 3 residues before it. J was trimmed by 7 bases and V by 4 bases; bases with no gene match: 10. The CDR3 runs to 15 residues. Germline-derived CDR1 and CDR2 are SGHNT and YYREEE (reference sequence).

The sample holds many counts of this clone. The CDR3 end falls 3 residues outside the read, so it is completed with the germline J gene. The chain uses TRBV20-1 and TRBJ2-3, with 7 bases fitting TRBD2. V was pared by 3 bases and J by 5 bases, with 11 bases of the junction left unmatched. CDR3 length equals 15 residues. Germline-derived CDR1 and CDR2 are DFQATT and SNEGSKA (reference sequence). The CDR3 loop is CSASPGSGVGDTQYF. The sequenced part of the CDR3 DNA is TGCAGTGCTAGCCCCGGGAGCGGGGTAGGAGATACG.

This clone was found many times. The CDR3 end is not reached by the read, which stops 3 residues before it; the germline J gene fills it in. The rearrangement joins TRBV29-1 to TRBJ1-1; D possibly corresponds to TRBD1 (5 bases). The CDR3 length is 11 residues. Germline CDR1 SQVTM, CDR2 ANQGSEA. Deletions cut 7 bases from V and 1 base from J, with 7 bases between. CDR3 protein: CSGDRNTEAFF. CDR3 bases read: TGCAGCGGCGACAGGAACACTGAA.

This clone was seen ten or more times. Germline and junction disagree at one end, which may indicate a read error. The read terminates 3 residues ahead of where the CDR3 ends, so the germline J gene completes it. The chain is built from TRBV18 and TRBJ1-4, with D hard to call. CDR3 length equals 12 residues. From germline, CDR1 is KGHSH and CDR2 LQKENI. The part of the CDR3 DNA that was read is TGCGCAACTGGCGGAGAGAATGAAAAA. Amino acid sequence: CATGGENEK. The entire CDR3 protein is CATGGENEKLFF.

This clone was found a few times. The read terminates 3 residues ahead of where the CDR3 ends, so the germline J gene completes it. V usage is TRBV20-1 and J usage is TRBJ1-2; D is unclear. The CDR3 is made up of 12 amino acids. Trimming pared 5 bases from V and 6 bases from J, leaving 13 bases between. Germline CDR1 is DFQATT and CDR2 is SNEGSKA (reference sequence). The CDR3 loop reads CSARRINDGYTF. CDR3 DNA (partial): TGCAGTGCTCGCAGGATTAATGATGGC.

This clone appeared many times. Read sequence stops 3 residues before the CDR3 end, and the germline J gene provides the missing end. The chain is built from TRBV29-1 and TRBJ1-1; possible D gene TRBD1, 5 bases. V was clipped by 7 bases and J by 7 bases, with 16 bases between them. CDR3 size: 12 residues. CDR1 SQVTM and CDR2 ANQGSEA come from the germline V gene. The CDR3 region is CSATRGRGEAFF. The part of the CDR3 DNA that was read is TGCAGCGCAACTCGGGGGAGAGGTGAA.

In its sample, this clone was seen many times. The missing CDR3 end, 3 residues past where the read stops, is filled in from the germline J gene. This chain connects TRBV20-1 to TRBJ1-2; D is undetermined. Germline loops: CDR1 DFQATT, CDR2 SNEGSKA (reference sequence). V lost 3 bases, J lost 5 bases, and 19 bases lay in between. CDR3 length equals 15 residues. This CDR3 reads CSASGEDGGFYGYTF. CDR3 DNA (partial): TGCAGTGCTAGCGGGGAAGACGGCGGCTTTTATGGC.

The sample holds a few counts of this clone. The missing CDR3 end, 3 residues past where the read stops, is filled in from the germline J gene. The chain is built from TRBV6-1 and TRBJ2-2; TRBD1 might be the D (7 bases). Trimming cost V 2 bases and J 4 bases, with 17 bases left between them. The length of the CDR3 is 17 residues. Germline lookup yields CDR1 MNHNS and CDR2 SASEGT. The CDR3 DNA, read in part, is TGTGCCAGCAGTGAACACGAGGAGGGGGCGATCACCGGGGAG. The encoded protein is CASSEHEEGAITGE. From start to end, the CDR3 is CASSEHEEGAITGELFF.